Listed here are 3 T cell receptor beta chains from one sample, sequenced in a study of T cell changes during pregnancy in multiple sclerosis. The repertoire was sequenced with immunoSEQ multiplex PCR; TCRdb's copy has only in-frame clones and lacks some. Altogether roughly 79,000 clones are present, approximately 92% being singletons, with the ten largest covering less than 0.75%. This specimen consisted of peripheral blood, obtained in the second trimester of pregnancy. The receptors shown here come from a female donor in good health, enrolled as a control in a pregnancy study.

This chain uses TRBV2 with TRBJ1-2, with 7 bases fitting TRBD1. Per the germline V gene, CDR1 is SNHLY and CDR2 is FYNNEI. Unmatched junction bases numbered 5, after V lost 3 bases and J lost 4 bases. The CDR3 sequence is 14 residues long. CDR3 DNA: TGTGCCAGCAGTGAGGACAGGCTCATCTATGGCTACACCTTC. Translating it yields CASSEDRLIYGYTF.

The chain carries TRBV5-4 and TRBJ2-7; 10 bases map to TRBD2. CDR1 is SGHNT and CDR2 is YYREEE in the germline V gene (reference sequence). The CDR3 is made up of 15 amino acids. Losses at the gene ends were 4 bases for V and 0 bases for J; bases not matched to a gene: 4. CDR3 loop: CASSPSGGSSYEQYF. CDR3 coding DNA: TGTGCCAGCAGCCCTAGCGGGGGTAGCTCCTACGAGCAGTACTTC.

The chain carries TRBV5-4 and TRBJ1-6; 12 nucleotides agree with TRBD1. The germline V gene encodes CDR1 SGHNT and CDR2 YYREEE (reference sequence). Trimming at V came to 3 bases and at J to 9 bases, leaving 10 bases not matched to a gene. The CDR3 length is 17 residues. CDR3 nucleotides: TGTGCCAGCAGCTCGGGGACAGGGGGCGTATTGTTTTCACCCCTCCACTTT. Translation: CASSSGTGGVLFSPLHF.